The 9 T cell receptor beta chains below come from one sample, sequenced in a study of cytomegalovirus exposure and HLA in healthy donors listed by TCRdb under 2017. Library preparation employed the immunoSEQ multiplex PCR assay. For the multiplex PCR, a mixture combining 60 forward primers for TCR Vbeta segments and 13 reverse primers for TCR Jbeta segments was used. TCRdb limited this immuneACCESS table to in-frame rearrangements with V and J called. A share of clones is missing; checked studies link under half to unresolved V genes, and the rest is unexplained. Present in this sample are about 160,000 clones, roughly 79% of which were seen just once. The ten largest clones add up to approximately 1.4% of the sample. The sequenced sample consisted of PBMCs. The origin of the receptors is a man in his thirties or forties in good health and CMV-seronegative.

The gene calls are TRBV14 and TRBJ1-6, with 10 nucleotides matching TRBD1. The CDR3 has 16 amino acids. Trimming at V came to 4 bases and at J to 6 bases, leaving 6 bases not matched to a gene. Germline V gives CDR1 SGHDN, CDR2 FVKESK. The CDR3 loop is CASSLGQGLSNSPLHF. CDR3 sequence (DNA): TGTGCCAGCAGCCTGGGACAGGGGTTGAGTAATTCACCCCTCCACTTT.

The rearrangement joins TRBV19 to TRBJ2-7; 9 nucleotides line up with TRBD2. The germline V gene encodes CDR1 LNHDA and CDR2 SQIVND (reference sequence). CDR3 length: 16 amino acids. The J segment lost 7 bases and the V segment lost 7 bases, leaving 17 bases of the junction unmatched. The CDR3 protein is CASTAPGVAGVTEQYF. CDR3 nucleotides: TGTGCCAGTACCGCGCCCGGGGTAGCGGGAGTGACGGAGCAGTACTTC.

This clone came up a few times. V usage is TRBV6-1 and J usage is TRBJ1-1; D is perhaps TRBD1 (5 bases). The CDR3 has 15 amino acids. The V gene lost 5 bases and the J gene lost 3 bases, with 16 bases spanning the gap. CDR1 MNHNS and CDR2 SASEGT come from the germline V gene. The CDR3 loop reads CASSCWGEFDTEAFF. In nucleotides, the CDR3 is TGTGCCAGCAGTTGTTGGGGGGAATTTGACACTGAAGCTTTCTTT.

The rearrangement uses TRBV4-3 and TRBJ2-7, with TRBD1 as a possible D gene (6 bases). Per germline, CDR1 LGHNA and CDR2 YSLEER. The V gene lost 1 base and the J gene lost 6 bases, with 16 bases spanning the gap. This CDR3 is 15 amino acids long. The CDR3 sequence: CASSQGRGGTPEQYF. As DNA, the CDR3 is TGCGCCAGCAGCCAAGGGAGAGGGGGTACGCCCGAGCAGTACTTC.

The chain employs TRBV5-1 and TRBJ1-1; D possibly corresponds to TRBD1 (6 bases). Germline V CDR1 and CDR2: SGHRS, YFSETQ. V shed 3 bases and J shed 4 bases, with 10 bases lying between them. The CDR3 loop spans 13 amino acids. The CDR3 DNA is TGCGCCAGCAGCTCAGGGGTGGGCACTGAAGCTTTCTTT. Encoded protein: CASSSGVGTEAFF. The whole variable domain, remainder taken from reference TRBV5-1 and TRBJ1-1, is KAGVTQTPRYLIKTRGQQVTLSCSPISGHRSVSWYQQTPGQGLQFLFEYFSETQRNKGNFPGRFSGRQFSNSRSEMNVSTLELGDSALYLCASSSGVGTEAFFGQGTRLTVV.

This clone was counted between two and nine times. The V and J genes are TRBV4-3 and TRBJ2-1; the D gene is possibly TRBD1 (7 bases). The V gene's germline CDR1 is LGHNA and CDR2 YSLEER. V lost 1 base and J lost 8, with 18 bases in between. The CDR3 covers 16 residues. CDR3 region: CASSQGRDSLIYEQFF. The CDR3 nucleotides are TGCGCCAGCAGCCAAGGGCGGGACAGCTTGATCTATGAGCAGTTCTTC.

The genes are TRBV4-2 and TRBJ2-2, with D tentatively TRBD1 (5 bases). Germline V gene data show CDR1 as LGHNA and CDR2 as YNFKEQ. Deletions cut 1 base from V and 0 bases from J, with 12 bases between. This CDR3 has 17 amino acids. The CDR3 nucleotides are TGTGCCAGCAGCCAAGCCCCAGGGCGTACGAACACCGGGGAGCTGTTTTTT. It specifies CASSQAPGRTNTGELFF.

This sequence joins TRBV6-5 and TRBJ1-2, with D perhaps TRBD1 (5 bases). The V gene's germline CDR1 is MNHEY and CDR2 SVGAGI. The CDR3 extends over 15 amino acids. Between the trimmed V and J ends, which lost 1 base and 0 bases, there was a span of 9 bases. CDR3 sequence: CASSYFGGANYGYTF. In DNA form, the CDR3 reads TGTGCCAGCAGTTACTTCGGGGGGGCTAACTATGGCTACACCTTC.

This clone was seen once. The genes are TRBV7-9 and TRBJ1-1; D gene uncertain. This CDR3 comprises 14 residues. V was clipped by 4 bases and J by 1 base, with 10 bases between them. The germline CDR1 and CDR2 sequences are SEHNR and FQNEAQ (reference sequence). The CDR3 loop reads CASSSSTGNTEAFF. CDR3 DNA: TGTGCCAGCAGCTCATCGACGGGGAACACTGAAGCTTTCTTT.